These T cell receptor beta chains were read from a single sample in a study of T cells in Graves' hyperthyroidism and ophthalmopathy. TCRdb re-derived calls from the multiplex PCR reads in MiXCR, one entry per CDR3 protein. The sample has approximately 700,000 distinct CDR3 sequences, about 15% seen once. The sequenced sample was blood. These receptors all stem from a man aged 18 to 29 with Graves' hyperthyroidism. The CDR3 runs from the conserved cysteine through the conserved F or W. A D gene is named only where the DNA matches it firmly. The size field is filled for only some rows; it gives once, few, many or a size class.

v_gene	j_gene	abundance	d_gene	CDR3aa	CDR3nt
TRBV15	TRBJ2-5	few	.	CATSRGEGQLIQETQYF	TGTGCCACCAGCAGAGGGGAGGGACAGCTTATCCAAGAGACCCAGTACTTC
TRBV20-1	TRBJ2-7	few	TRBD2	CSARGTSGSSYEQYF	TGCAGTGCTAGAGGGACTAGCGGGAGCTCCTACGAGCAGTACTTC
TRBV6-6	TRBJ2-1	many	TRBD2	CASSYSLPGLGIFVPYNEQFF	TGTGCCAGCAGTTACTCCCTACCGGGACTAGGCATATTCGTGCCCTACAATGAGCAGTTCTTC
TRBV6-1	TRBJ2-2	few	.	CASRSPGLNTGELFF	TGTGCCAGCAGATCACCGGGGCTTAACACCGGGGAGCTGTTTTTT
TRBV30	TRBJ2-3	few	TRBD2	CAWATSGRGFTDTQYF	TGTGCCTGGGCCACTAGCGGGAGAGGGTTCACAGATACGCAGTATTTT
TRBV20-1	TRBJ2-5	few	TRBD1	CSADREETQYF	TGCAGTGCTGACAGGGAAGAGACCCAGTACTTC
TRBV7-2	TRBJ1-5	few	.	CASSQGPSINQPQHF	TGTGCCAGCAGCCAGGGACCTTCTATAAATCAGCCCCAGCATTTT
TRBV7-6	TRBJ1-4	few	.	CASSLRVLDEKLFF	TGTGCCAGCAGCTTAAGGGTCCTGGATGAAAAACTGTTTTTT
TRBV7-6	TRBJ1-5	many	.	CASSAGTNSNQPQHF	TGTGCCAGCAGCGCCGGGACAAATAGCAATCAGCCCCAGCATTTT
TRBV11-2	TRBJ2-5	many	.	CASSLFLGQGSQETQYF	TGTGCCAGCAGCTTATTTCTTGGTCAGGGCAGTCAAGAGACCCAGTACTTC
TRBV5-1	TRBJ1-1	many	.	CASSLGSRITEAFF	TGCGCCAGCAGCTTGGGAAGTCGAATCACTGAAGCTTTCTTT
TRBV30	TRBJ1-2	many	.	CAWSGDFRNYGYTF	TGTGCCTGGAGTGGGGATTTTCGCAACTATGGCTACACCTTC
TRBV5-4	TRBJ2-1	few	.	CASRGISNEQFF	TGTGCCAGCAGGGGGATAAGCAATGAGCAGTTCTTC
TRBV19	TRBJ2-5	.	.	CASSMRGGLQYF	TGTGCCAGTAGTATGAGGGGGGGGTTACAGTACTTC
TRBV24-1	TRBJ2-7	many	TRBD2	CATIAGGWRYEQYF	TGTGCCACTATAGCGGGAGGTTGGAGGTACGAGCAGTACTTC
TRBV7-9	TRBJ2-2	few	TRBD2	CASSLRGRAGRFTGELFF	TGTGCCAGCAGCCTCCGGGGAAGAGCCGGGAGGTTCACCGGGGAGCTGTTTTTT
TRBV7-8	TRBJ1-6	.	TRBD1	CASSLDRAAYNSPLHF	TGTGCCAGCAGCTTGGACAGGGCGGCCTATAACTCACCCCTCCACTTT
TRBV5-1	TRBJ2-3	.	.	CASSTHPGSTDTQYF	TGCGCCAGCAGCACCCACCCTGGAAGCACAGATACGCAGTATTTT
TRBV18	TRBJ1-1	many	.	CASSPFLDRLNTEAFF	TGTGCCAGCTCACCTTTTCTTGACAGACTGAACACTGAAGCTTTCTTT
TRBV27	TRBJ2-5	few	.	CASSFDEGETQYF	TGTGCCAGCAGTTTTGACGAGGGGGAGACCCAGTACTTC
TRBV4-1	TRBJ2-5	.	.	CASSQIAAEQETQYF	TGCGCCAGCAGCCAGATTGCAGCGGAGCAAGAGACCCAGTACTTC
TRBV9	TRBJ2-2	.	.	CASSVVGAGELFF	TGTGCCAGCAGCGTAGTGGGAGCCGGGGAGCTGTTTTTT
TRBV2	TRBJ2-7	many	TRBD1	CASRGQRFYEQYF	TGTGCCAGCAGGGGACAGCGATTCTACGAGCAGTACTTC
TRBV29-1	TRBJ1-1	few	.	CSAATPSGSTEAFF	TGCAGCGCGGCTACGCCTTCAGGTAGCACTGAAGCTTTCTTT
TRBV18	TRBJ1-5	.	.	CASSSEGGNRQPQHF	TGTGCCAGCTCATCGGAGGGGGGGAACCGTCAGCCCCAGCATTTT
TRBV7-6	TRBJ2-2	.	TRBD1	CASSQTGGATGELFF	TGTGCCAGCAGCCAGACAGGGGGTGCCACCGGGGAGCTGTTTTTT
TRBV4-1	TRBJ1-1	.	.	CASSQGMGGTEAFF	TGCGCCAGCAGCCAAGGGATGGGGGGAACTGAAGCTTTCTTT
TRBV7-2	TRBJ2-1	many	TRBD1	CASSSGGASYNEQFF	TGTGCCAGCAGCTCAGGGGGCGCTTCCTACAATGAGCAGTTCTTC
TRBV2	TRBJ1-5	many	TRBD1	CASSERQGAEHF	TGTGCCAGCAGTGAGCGACAGGGGGCTGAGCATTTT
TRBV28	TRBJ2-7	.	.	CASSLFSSEQYF	TGTGCCAGCAGTTTATTTAGTTCCGAGCAGTACTTC
TRBV6-5	TRBJ2-5	many	TRBD1	CASSYGDRIETQYF	TGTGCCAGCAGTTACGGGGACAGGATTGAGACCCAGTACTTC
TRBV11-3	TRBJ2-3	.	.	CASSWGGQATDTQYF	TGTGCCAGCAGTTGGGGAGGACAGGCCACAGATACGCAGTATTTT
TRBV28	TRBJ2-3	many	.	CASRGTGEDTDTQYF	TGTGCCAGCAGAGGAACAGGGGAGGACACAGATACGCAGTATTTT
TRBV6-2/TRBV6-3	TRBJ2-2	many	TRBD1	CASLPGRGSRYTGELFF	TGTGCCAGCCTACCAGGCAGGGGGTCGCGCTACACCGGGGAGCTGTTTTTT
TRBV29-1	TRBJ2-7	.	.	CSVRTGTRYEQYF	TGCAGCGTGCGTACCGGGACACGCTACGAGCAGTACTTC
TRBV2	TRBJ1-6	few	.	CASRNNSPLHF	TGTGCCAGCAGAAATAATTCACCCCTCCACTTT